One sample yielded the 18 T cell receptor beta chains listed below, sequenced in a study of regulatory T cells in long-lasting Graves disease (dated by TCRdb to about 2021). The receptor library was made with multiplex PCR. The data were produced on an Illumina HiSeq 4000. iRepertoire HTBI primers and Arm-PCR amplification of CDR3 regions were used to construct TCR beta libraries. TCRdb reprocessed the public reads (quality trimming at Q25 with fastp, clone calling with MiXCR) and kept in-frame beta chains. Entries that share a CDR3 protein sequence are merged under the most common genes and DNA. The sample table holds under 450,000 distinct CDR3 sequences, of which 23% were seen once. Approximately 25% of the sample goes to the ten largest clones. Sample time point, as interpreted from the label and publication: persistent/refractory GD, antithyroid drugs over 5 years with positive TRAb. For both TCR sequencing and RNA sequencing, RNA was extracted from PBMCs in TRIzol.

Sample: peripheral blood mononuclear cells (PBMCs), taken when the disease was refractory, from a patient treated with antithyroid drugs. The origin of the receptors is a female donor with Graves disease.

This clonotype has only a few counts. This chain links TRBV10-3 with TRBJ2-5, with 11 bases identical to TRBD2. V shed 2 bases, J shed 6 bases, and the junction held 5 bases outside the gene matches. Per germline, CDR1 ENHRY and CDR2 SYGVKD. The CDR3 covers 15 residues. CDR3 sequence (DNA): TGTGCCATCAGTGAGGGACTAGCGGGTGGAAAGACCCAGTACTTC. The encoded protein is CAISEGLAGGKTQYF.

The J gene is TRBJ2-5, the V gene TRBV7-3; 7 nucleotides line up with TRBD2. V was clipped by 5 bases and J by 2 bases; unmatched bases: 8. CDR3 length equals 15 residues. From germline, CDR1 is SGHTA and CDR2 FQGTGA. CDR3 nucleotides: TGTGCCAGCAGCCCTAGCGGAGGATGGCAAGAGACCCAGTACTTC. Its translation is CASSPSGGWQETQYF.

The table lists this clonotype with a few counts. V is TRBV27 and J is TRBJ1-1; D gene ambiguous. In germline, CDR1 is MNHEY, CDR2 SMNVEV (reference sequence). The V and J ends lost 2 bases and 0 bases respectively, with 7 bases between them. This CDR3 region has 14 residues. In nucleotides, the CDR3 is TGTGCCAGCAGTTTAAGGAGCATGAACACTGAAGCTTTCTTT. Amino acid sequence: CASSLRSMNTEAFF.

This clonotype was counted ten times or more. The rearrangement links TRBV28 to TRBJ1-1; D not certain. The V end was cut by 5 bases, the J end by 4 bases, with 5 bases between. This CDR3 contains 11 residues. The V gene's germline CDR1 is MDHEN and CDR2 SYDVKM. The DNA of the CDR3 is TGTGCCAGCAGTCCGAGCACTGAAGCTTTCTTT. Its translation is CASSPSTEAFF.

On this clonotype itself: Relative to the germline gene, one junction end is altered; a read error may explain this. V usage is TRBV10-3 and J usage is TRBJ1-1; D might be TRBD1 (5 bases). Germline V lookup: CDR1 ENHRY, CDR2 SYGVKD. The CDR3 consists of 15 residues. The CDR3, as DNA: TGTGCCATCAGTGATAGGGGCAGGGAGGCAACTGAAGCTTCCTTT. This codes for CAISDRGREATEASF.

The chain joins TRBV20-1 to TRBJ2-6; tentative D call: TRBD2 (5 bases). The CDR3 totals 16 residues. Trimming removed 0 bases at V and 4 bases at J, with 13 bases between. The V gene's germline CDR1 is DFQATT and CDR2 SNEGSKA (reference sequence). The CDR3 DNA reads TGCAGTGCTAGAGATCAAGGCGGGTCCGGGGCCAACGTCCTGACTTTC. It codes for CSARDQGGSGANVLTF.

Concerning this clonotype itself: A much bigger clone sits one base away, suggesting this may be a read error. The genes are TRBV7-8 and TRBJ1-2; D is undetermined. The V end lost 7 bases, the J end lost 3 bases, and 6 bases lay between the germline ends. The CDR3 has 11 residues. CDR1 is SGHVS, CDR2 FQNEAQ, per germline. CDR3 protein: CASTEDYGYTF. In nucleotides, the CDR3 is TGTGCCAGCACAGAGGACTATGGCTACACCTTC.

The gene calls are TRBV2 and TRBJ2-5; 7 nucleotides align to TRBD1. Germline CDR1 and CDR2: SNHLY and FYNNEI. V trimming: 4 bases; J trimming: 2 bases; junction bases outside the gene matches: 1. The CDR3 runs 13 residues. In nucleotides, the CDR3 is TGTGCCAGCAGTGGGGGACAGCAAGAGACCCAGTACTTC. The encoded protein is CASSGGQQETQYF.

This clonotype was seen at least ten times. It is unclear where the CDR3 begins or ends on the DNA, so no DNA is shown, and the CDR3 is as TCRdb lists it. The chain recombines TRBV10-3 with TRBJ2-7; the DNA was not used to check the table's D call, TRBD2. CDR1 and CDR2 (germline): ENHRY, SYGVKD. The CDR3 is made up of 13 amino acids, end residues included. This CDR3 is CAISEVAGGSIDF.

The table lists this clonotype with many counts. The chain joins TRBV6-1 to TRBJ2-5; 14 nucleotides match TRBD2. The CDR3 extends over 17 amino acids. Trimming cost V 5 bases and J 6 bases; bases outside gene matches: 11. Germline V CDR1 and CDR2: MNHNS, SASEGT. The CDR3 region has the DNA TGTGCCAGCAGTACGAAATCGGGACTAGCGGGAGCGCAGACCCAGTACTTC. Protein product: CASSTKSGLAGAQTQYF.

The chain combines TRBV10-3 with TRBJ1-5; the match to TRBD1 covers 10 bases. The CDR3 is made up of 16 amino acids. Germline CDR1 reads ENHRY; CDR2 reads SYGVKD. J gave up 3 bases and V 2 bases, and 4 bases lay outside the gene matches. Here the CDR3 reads CAISEEGQGNNQPQHF. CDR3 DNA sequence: TGTGCCATCAGTGAGGAGGGACAGGGGAACAATCAGCCCCAGCATTTT.

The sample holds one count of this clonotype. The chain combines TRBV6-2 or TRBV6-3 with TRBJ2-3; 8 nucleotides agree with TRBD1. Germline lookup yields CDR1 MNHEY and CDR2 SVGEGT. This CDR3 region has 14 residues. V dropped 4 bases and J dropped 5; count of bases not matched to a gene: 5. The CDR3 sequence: CASSLQGTGDTQYF. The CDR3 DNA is TGTGCCAGCAGTTTACAGGGGACAGGAGATACGCAGTATTTT.

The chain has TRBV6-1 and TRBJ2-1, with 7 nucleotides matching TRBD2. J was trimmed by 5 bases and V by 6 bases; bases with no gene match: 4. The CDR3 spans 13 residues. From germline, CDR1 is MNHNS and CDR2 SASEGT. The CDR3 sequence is CASRREANNEQFF. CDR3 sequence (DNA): TGTGCCAGCAGACGGGAGGCGAACAATGAGCAGTTCTTC.

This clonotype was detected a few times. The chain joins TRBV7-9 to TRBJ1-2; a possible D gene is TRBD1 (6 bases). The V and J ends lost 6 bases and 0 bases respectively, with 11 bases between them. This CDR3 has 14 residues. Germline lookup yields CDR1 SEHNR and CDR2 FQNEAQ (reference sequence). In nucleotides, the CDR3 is TGTGCCAGCAGTTACAGGGACCCTAACTATGGCTACACCTTC. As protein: CASSYRDPNYGYTF.

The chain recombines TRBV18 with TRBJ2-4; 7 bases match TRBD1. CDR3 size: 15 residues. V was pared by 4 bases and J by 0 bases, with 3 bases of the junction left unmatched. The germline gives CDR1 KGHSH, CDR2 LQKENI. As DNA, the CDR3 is TGTGCCAGCTCACGGGACAGTCCAGCCAAAAACATTCAGTACTTC. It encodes CASSRDSPAKNIQYF.

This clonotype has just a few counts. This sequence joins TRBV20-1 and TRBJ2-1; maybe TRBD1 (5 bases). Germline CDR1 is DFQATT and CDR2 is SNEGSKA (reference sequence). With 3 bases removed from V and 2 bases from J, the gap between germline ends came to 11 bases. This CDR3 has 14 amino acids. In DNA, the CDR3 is TGCAGTGCTAGTTCGGCAGGGCCCTACAATGAGCAGTTCTTC. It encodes CSASSAGPYNEQFF.

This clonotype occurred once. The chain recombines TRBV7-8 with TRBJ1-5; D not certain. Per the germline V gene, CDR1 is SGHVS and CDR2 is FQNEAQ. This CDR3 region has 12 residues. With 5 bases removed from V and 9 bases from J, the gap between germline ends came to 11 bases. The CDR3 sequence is CASSVPLGPQHF. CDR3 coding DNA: TGTGCCAGCAGCGTCCCTCTGGGGCCCCAGCATTTT.

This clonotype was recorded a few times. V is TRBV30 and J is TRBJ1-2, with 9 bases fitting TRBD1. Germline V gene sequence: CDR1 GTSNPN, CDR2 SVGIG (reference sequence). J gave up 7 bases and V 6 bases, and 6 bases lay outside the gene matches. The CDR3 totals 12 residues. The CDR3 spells CACRTGASGYTF. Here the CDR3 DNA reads TGTGCCTGCCGGACAGGGGCGAGTGGCTACACCTTC. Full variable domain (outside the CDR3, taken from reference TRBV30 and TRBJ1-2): SQTIHQWPATLVQPVGSPLSLECTVEGTSNPNLYWYRQAAGRGLQLLFYSVGIGQISSEVPQNLSASRPQDRQFILSSKKLLLSDSGFYLCACRTGASGYTFGSGTRLTVV.